This TCR beta chain was recovered during a study of OX40 agonist ivuxolimab in advanced cancers. Study-wide points: Compared with CD4+, CD8+ T cells on average had more expanded clones.

As for this clone: Its specificity is not known.

TCRdb's copy holds only in-frame clones and misses some; the assay was immunoSEQ multiplex PCR. The sample includes 80,000 to 95,000 clones, about 86% seen only once; the top ten take roughly 2%. Sampling times: baseline, cycle 4 day 1, cycle 7 day 1. This clonotype was obtained from an adult with an advanced solid tumor such as melanoma, head and neck, liver or kidney cancer. This specimen was CD4+ or CD8+ T cells sorted from blood, taken in a trial of the OX40 agonist ivuxolimab.

The chain's CDR3 is CAWSFGGNNEQFF. The CDR3 bases are TGTGCCTGGAGTTTCGGCGGGAACAATGAGCAGTTCTTC. This rearrangement joins TRBV30 to TRBJ2-1, with a possible D match to TRBD2 (6 bases). The V end lost 2 bases, the J end lost 5 bases, and 10 bases lay between the germline ends. Germline CDR1 and CDR2: GTSNPN and SVGIG (reference sequence). This CDR3 contains 13 residues.